This paragraph reports one TCR beta chain. Its antigen is not known. This sample stems from a study of Ad26.COV2.S vaccination and SARS-CoV-2 variants. In the study overall: Administration of Ad26.COV2.S was intramuscular, either once or twice 56 days apart. Study results and limitations: A substantial breadth of spike-specific CD8+ and CD4+ T cell responses after vaccination has been reported.

Treatment specified: about 20 received Ad26.COV2.S at low or high dose, single or two shots; 5 received placebo; per-sample allocation not given. Collection of the samples took place on day 63 after the first injection of vaccine or placebo. Germline V gene lookup returns CDR1 SGHRS and CDR2 YFSETQ. This CDR3 is 15 amino acids long. Trimming cost V 4 bases and J 1 base, with 14 bases left between them. Here immunoSEQ multiplex PCR was the method, and the copy in TCRdb shows in-frame clones only, minus some. The sample gives 350,000 to 500,000 clones, 75% to 90% of which show up once; about 2.4% is in the top ten.

The source material was peripheral blood, sampled in a trial of Ad26.COV2.S vaccine versus placebo. The sequence was collected from a person aged 18-60 years who received the Ad26.COV2.S COVID-19 vaccine or a placebo. V gene TRBV5-1 combines with J gene TRBJ1-1; D is uncertain. The CDR3 here is CASSPDTHPNTEAFF. Here the CDR3 DNA reads TGCGCCAGCAGCCCGGATACACACCCGAACACTGAAGCTTTCTTT.